The TCR beta chain described here comes from a study of T cells in women clearing cervical HPV infection. Study-wide background: For cases, blood was sampled a median around 150 days after lesion detection, interquartile range about 90 to 210 days. Study-wide points: CIN3+ cases had significantly higher TCR richness than controls; evenness did not differ.

In the case of this clone: Its cognate antigen is unknown. Different DNA sequences within this sample yield the same CDR3.

Dot-blot hybridization genotyped cervical HPV amplified with MY09/MY11 PCR. Using immunoSEQ multiplex PCR, the repertoire was profiled, and TCRdb retains in-frame clones only, with some absent. In all, the sample yields around 40,000 clones. The clonotype was recovered from a woman between 18 and 70 years old with a cervical HPV16 infection that either progressed to CIN3+ or cleared (not recorded which). What was sequenced was blood buffy coat.

The CDR3 is CASSLEGQGGQPQHF. The sequenced part of the CDR3 DNA is TGCGCCAGCAGCTTGGAGGGACAGGGTGGCCAGCCC. V usage is TRBV5-1 and J usage is TRBJ1-5; 9 bases match TRBD1. The read ends 3 residues shy of where the CDR3 ends; the end is completed using the germline J gene. Looked up from germline, CDR1 is SGHRS and CDR2 is YFSETQ. V lost 0 bases, J lost 7 bases, and 5 bases stayed unmatched. This CDR3 comprises 15 residues.